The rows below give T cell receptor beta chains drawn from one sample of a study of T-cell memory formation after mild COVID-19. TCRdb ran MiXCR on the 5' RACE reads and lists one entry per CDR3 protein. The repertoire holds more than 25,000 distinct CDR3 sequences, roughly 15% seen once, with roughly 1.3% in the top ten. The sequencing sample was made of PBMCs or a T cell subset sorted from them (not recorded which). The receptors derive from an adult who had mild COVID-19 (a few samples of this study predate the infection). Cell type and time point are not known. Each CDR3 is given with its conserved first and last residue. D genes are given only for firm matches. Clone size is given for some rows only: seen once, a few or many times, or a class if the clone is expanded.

CDR3 DNA: TGTGCCAGCAGTTACGTAGAACGGGTATTAAATGAGCAGTTCTTC
CDR3 protein: CASSYVERVLNEQFF
J gene: TRBJ2-1
V gene: TRBV6-2/TRBV6-3
clone size: many
D gene: -

CDR3 DNA: TGTGCCAGCAGCTCAACCGGGGCGGTCCAAGAGACCCAGTACTTC
CDR3 protein: CASSSTGAVQETQYF
J gene: TRBJ2-5
V gene: TRBV7-9
clone size: -
D gene: -

CDR3 DNA: TGTGCCAGCAGCCGAGGTGGGGGGCGAGTTACTGAAGCTTTCTTT
CDR3 protein: CASSRGGGRVTEAFF
J gene: TRBJ1-1
V gene: TRBV4-2
clone size: -
D gene: -

CDR3 DNA: TGCGCCAGCAGCCAAGATTGGGGTGAGGACAGGGGACATGAGCAGTTCTTC
CDR3 protein: CASSQDWGEDRGHEQFF
J gene: TRBJ2-1
V gene: TRBV4-3
clone size: -
D gene: TRBD1

CDR3 DNA: TGCAGTGCTGCTAACACAGGGGGCTCCGGAAACACCATATATTTT
CDR3 protein: CSAANTGGSGNTIYF
J gene: TRBJ1-3
V gene: TRBV20-1
clone size: -
D gene: TRBD1

CDR3 DNA: TGTGCCTGGAGCAGAGACAGGGTATACGATGGCTACACCTTC
CDR3 protein: CAWSRDRVYDGYTF
J gene: TRBJ1-2
V gene: TRBV30
clone size: many
D gene: TRBD1

CDR3 DNA: TGTGCCAGCAGCTCTACGACAGGGGTTTTCTACGAGCAGTACTTC
CDR3 protein: CASSSTTGVFYEQYF
J gene: TRBJ2-7
V gene: TRBV13
clone size: many
D gene: TRBD1

CDR3 DNA: TGCGCCAGCAGCTTCCAAGGGGTGATGACCAATGAGCAGTTCTTC
CDR3 protein: CASSFQGVMTNEQFF
J gene: TRBJ2-1
V gene: TRBV5-1
clone size: many
D gene: -

CDR3 DNA: TGTGCCAGCAGCCAAGACCTACCCACGAGAGCTTTCTTT
CDR3 protein: CASSQDLPTRAFF
J gene: TRBJ1-1
V gene: TRBV14
clone size: many
D gene: -

CDR3 DNA: TGTGCCAGCAGCCGAGGCGGGACGGCCTACAATGAGCAGTTCTTC
CDR3 protein: CASSRGGTAYNEQFF
J gene: TRBJ2-1
V gene: TRBV12-3/TRBV12-4
clone size: medium-sized
D gene: -

CDR3 DNA: TGTGCCAGCAGTTACTCCACTTGGAAAGCAGATACGCAGTATTTT
CDR3 protein: CASSYSTWKADTQYF
J gene: TRBJ2-3
V gene: TRBV6-5
clone size: many
D gene: -

CDR3 DNA: TGTGCCAGCAGCTTGATCAGGTTAAGCTCCTACAATGAGCAGTTCTTC
CDR3 protein: CASSLIRLSSYNEQFF
J gene: TRBJ2-1
V gene: TRBV5-6
clone size: many
D gene: -

CDR3 DNA: TGTGCCAGCAGCGACCAGGGGGGCGGAAACACCATATATTTT
CDR3 protein: CASSDQGGGNTIYF
J gene: TRBJ1-3
V gene: TRBV7-9
clone size: many
D gene: TRBD1

CDR3 DNA: TGTGCCAGCAGTTACGACGGGACCCCGTACAATGAGCAGTTCTTC
CDR3 protein: CASSYDGTPYNEQFF
J gene: TRBJ2-1
V gene: TRBV6-2/TRBV6-3
clone size: many
D gene: -

CDR3 DNA: TGCGCCAGCAGCCGAGCGGGGGGTAACACAGATACGCAGTATTTT
CDR3 protein: CASSRAGGNTDTQYF
J gene: TRBJ2-3
V gene: TRBV5-1
clone size: many
D gene: TRBD2

CDR3 DNA: TGTGCCAGCAGCTTGGGGGTTGGCGAGCAGTACTTC
CDR3 protein: CASSLGVGEQYF
J gene: TRBJ2-7
V gene: TRBV7-8
clone size: -
D gene: -

CDR3 DNA: TGTGCCAGCACCCGTAACCACGGTGAAGCTTTCTTT
CDR3 protein: CASTRNHGEAFF
J gene: TRBJ1-1
V gene: TRBV3-1
clone size: -
D gene: -

CDR3 DNA: TGTGCCAGCAGCCTGAGCGGGAGTTCCTACGAGCAGTACTTC
CDR3 protein: CASSLSGSSYEQYF
J gene: TRBJ2-7
V gene: TRBV11-3
clone size: many
D gene: TRBD2

CDR3 DNA: TGTGCCAGCAGTTTAGAACCAGCGGGCGGCTACAATGAGCAGTTCTTC
CDR3 protein: CASSLEPAGGYNEQFF
J gene: TRBJ2-1
V gene: TRBV12-3/TRBV12-4
clone size: many
D gene: -

CDR3 DNA: TGCGCCAGCAGCTTGACGGTACAGAACTATGGCTACACCTTC
CDR3 protein: CASSLTVQNYGYTF
J gene: TRBJ1-2
V gene: TRBV5-1
clone size: few
D gene: -

CDR3 DNA: TGTGCCAGCAGTTTTGTGGGGGGTGAAGAGACCCAGTACTTC
CDR3 protein: CASSFVGGEETQYF
J gene: TRBJ2-5
V gene: TRBV12-3/TRBV12-4
clone size: many
D gene: -

CDR3 DNA: TGTGTCAGCAGCGTAGGTTCGGGGACCTCCTACGAGCAGTACTTC
CDR3 protein: CVSSVGSGTSYEQYF
J gene: TRBJ2-7
V gene: TRBV9
clone size: once
D gene: -

CDR3 DNA: TGTGCCAGCAGCGTCGGACAGGCCAAATACAATGAGCAGTTCTTC
CDR3 protein: CASSVGQAKYNEQFF
J gene: TRBJ2-1
V gene: TRBV9
clone size: many
D gene: TRBD1

CDR3 DNA: TGTGCCAGCAGCCAAGATCGGATGGCCCAAGCTGAAGCTTTCTTT
CDR3 protein: CASSQDRMAQAEAFF
J gene: TRBJ1-1
V gene: TRBV4-2
clone size: -
D gene: -

CDR3 DNA: TGTGCCAGCAGCCAAGAATATCGGCTAGCGGGGGACAATGAGCAGTTCTTC
CDR3 protein: CASSQEYRLAGDNEQFF
J gene: TRBJ2-1
V gene: TRBV4-2
clone size: many
D gene: TRBD2

CDR3 DNA: TGTGCCAGCAGTCAGGGACAGGGATTCGGCTACACCTTC
CDR3 protein: CASSQGQGFGYTF
J gene: TRBJ1-2
V gene: TRBV12-3/TRBV12-4
clone size: many
D gene: TRBD1

CDR3 DNA: TGTGCCACCAGCAGAGAAACCCCGGGACAGGGGGCTTACGAGCAGTACTTC
CDR3 protein: CATSRETPGQGAYEQYF
J gene: TRBJ2-7
V gene: TRBV15
clone size: -
D gene: TRBD1

CDR3 DNA: TGCGCCAGCAGCCAAGAGGCGACTAGCGGGAGATACAATGAGCAGTTCTTC
CDR3 protein: CASSQEATSGRYNEQFF
J gene: TRBJ2-1
V gene: TRBV4-1
clone size: -
D gene: TRBD2

CDR3 DNA: TGTGCCAGCAGCTTATCTTCAATCTCAGGAGCAACTAATGAAAAACTGTTTTTT
CDR3 protein: CASSLSSISGATNEKLFF
J gene: TRBJ1-4
V gene: TRBV7-8
clone size: -
D gene: -

CDR3 DNA: TGCGCCAGCTGCCCCCGGGACACAAACACTGAAGCTTTCTTT
CDR3 protein: CASCPRDTNTEAFF
J gene: TRBJ1-1
V gene: TRBV5-1
clone size: -
D gene: -

CDR3 DNA: TGTGCCAGCAGCTACCGGTGGGGCGAAGACAGCGGGAAGGAGTTCACAGATACGCAGTATTTT
CDR3 protein: CASSYRWGEDSGKEFTDTQYF
J gene: TRBJ2-3
V gene: TRBV11-3
clone size: -
D gene: TRBD2

CDR3 DNA: TGTGCCAGCCGCAGTGGGCGAGGAGGAGAGACCCAGTACTTC
CDR3 protein: CASRSGRGGETQYF
J gene: TRBJ2-5
V gene: TRBV2
clone size: many
D gene: -

CDR3 DNA: TGTGCCAGCTCACCAAGTTTGGTCGGGGGCGATGAGCAGTTCTTC
CDR3 protein: CASSPSLVGGDEQFF
J gene: TRBJ2-1
V gene: TRBV18
clone size: many
D gene: -

CDR3 DNA: TGTGCCAGCAGCTTGGCCAGGGCGAACACTGAAGCTTTCTTT
CDR3 protein: CASSLARANTEAFF
J gene: TRBJ1-1
V gene: TRBV5-4
clone size: many
D gene: -

CDR3 DNA: TGTGCCAGCAGCCAAGATTTCGGGGGGGGCCAGTCTGAGCAGTTCTTC
CDR3 protein: CASSQDFGGGQSEQFF
J gene: TRBJ2-1
V gene: TRBV3-1
clone size: many
D gene: TRBD2

CDR3 DNA: TGTGCCACCAGTGAACGTGGACCCGGGATCACAGATACGCAGTATTTT
CDR3 protein: CATSERGPGITDTQYF
J gene: TRBJ2-3
V gene: TRBV24-1
clone size: -
D gene: -

CDR3 DNA: TGTGCCAGCAGTTTACGGGGGACAGGGGCTTACGAGCAGTACTTC
CDR3 protein: CASSLRGTGAYEQYF
J gene: TRBJ2-7
V gene: TRBV6-5
clone size: many
D gene: TRBD1

CDR3 DNA: TGCAGTGCTAGAGGGGGGACAGGGTCTTTCTACGAGCAGTACTTC
CDR3 protein: CSARGGTGSFYEQYF
J gene: TRBJ2-7
V gene: TRBV20-1
clone size: many
D gene: TRBD1

CDR3 DNA: TGTGCCAGCAGTAAATCGCAGGGAAGGGAGACCCAGTACTTC
CDR3 protein: CASSKSQGRETQYF
J gene: TRBJ2-5
V gene: TRBV12-3/TRBV12-4
clone size: many
D gene: -

CDR3 DNA: TGTGCCAGCAGCCAGGCCGGGACAGTAGATGAAAAACTGTTTTTT
CDR3 protein: CASSQAGTVDEKLFF
J gene: TRBJ1-4
V gene: TRBV3-1
clone size: -
D gene: TRBD1

CDR3 DNA: TGCGCCAGCACCCGGGGGGGGCCAGGTGAGCAGTTCTTC
CDR3 protein: CASTRGGPGEQFF
J gene: TRBJ2-1
V gene: TRBV5-1
clone size: many
D gene: TRBD2

CDR3 DNA: TGTGCCAGCAGTTTATCCGGGACTCGCAATGAGCAGTTCTTC
CDR3 protein: CASSLSGTRNEQFF
J gene: TRBJ2-1
V gene: TRBV12-3/TRBV12-4
clone size: medium-sized
D gene: -

CDR3 DNA: TGTGCCACCAGCAGAGCGGACAGTTGGAGCACAGATACGCAGTATTTT
CDR3 protein: CATSRADSWSTDTQYF
J gene: TRBJ2-3
V gene: TRBV15
clone size: many
D gene: -

CDR3 DNA: TGTGCCAGCAGTTTAACACCTAGGACAGGAAATTCACCCCTCCACTTT
CDR3 protein: CASSLTPRTGNSPLHF
J gene: TRBJ1-6
V gene: TRBV7-3
clone size: many
D gene: TRBD1

CDR3 DNA: TGTGCCAGCAGCTTAGGAGCGACTAGCGGTATGTGGGCCCAGTACTTC
CDR3 protein: CASSLGATSGMWAQYF
J gene: TRBJ2-5
V gene: TRBV7-9
clone size: many
D gene: TRBD2

CDR3 DNA: TGTGCCAGCAGCGTAGCTCCGGGGAGCCCTGAAGCTTTCTTT
CDR3 protein: CASSVAPGSPEAFF
J gene: TRBJ1-1
V gene: TRBV9
clone size: -
D gene: -

CDR3 DNA: TGCAGTGCGTTCCAGGGGGGACCCAATACGCAGTATTTT
CDR3 protein: CSAFQGGPNTQYF
J gene: TRBJ2-3
V gene: TRBV20-1
clone size: -
D gene: -

CDR3 DNA: TGTGCCAGCAGTTTAGACTCAAACTACGAGCAGTACTTC
CDR3 protein: CASSLDSNYEQYF
J gene: TRBJ2-7
V gene: TRBV12-3/TRBV12-4
clone size: many
D gene: -

CDR3 DNA: TGTGCCAGCAGCCCACTGACAGGGGCTGAAGCTTTCTTT
CDR3 protein: CASSPLTGAEAFF
J gene: TRBJ1-1
V gene: TRBV5-6
clone size: -
D gene: TRBD1

CDR3 DNA: TGTGCCAGCAGCTTGGGAGTAACAGGGCAAGAGACCCAGTACTTC
CDR3 protein: CASSLGVTGQETQYF
J gene: TRBJ2-5
V gene: TRBV5-5
clone size: many
D gene: -

CDR3 DNA: TGTGCCAGCAGGTCTGACAGGGGGTGGCACGAGCAGTACTTC
CDR3 protein: CASRSDRGWHEQYF
J gene: TRBJ2-7
V gene: TRBV7-2
clone size: many
D gene: TRBD1

CDR3 DNA: TGTCGTGGGACCGCTAGTTCGACAGGGAGGGGAACTGAAGCTTTCTTT
CDR3 protein: CRGTASSTGRGTEAFF
J gene: TRBJ1-1
V gene: TRBV19
clone size: few
D gene: TRBD1

CDR3 DNA: TGTGCCAGCAGCGTCAATAGCGGGAGTGGTGGCAATGAGCAGTTCTTC
CDR3 protein: CASSVNSGSGGNEQFF
J gene: TRBJ2-1
V gene: TRBV9
clone size: few
D gene: TRBD2

CDR3 DNA: TGTGCCAGCCCGGGGGAGGGAGAAGCTTTCTTT
CDR3 protein: CASPGEGEAFF
J gene: TRBJ1-1
V gene: TRBV9
clone size: once
D gene: -

CDR3 DNA: TGTGCCAGCAGTTCCGGGACAGTAAATGGCTACACCTTC
CDR3 protein: CASSSGTVNGYTF
J gene: TRBJ1-2
V gene: TRBV6-2/TRBV6-3
clone size: -
D gene: TRBD1